The 9 T cell receptor beta chains below all came from one sample that was sequenced in a study of CD8 T cells in ankylosing spondylitis. Broader study findings: Several highly homologous variants formed a TCR beta motif that appeared characteristic of ankylosing spondylitis blood.

In TCRdb, the 5' RACE reads were re-called with MiXCR into one record per CDR3 protein. The sample consists of just under 550,000 distinct CDR3 sequences, about 13% of them appearing once. Their antigens are not known. Sequencing was done on a sample of blood, either unsorted or a sorted T cell fraction (not recorded which). These receptors all stem from a male donor with ankylosing spondylitis.

This clonotype was detected only a few times. V is TRBV3-1 and J is TRBJ2-7; 9 bases are a match to TRBD2. From germline, CDR1 is LGHDT and CDR2 YNNKEL (reference sequence). Losses at the gene ends were 1 base for V and 4 bases for J; bases not matched to a gene: 8. The CDR3 extends over 16 amino acids. The CDR3: CASSQGFGSGSYEQYF. In nucleotides, the CDR3 is TGTGCCAGCAGCCAAGGGTTTGGTAGCGGGAGTTACGAGCAGTACTTC.

This clonotype was seen repeatedly, ten times or more. The V gene is TRBV12-3 or TRBV12-4, the J gene TRBJ2-1; 10 nucleotides line up with TRBD2. V trimming: 5 bases; J trimming: 4 bases; junction bases outside the gene matches: 14. There are 18 residues in the CDR3. The CDR3 is CASSEWGISGRLYNEQFF. Here the CDR3 DNA reads TGTGCCAGCAGTGAATGGGGGATTAGCGGGAGGCTGTACAATGAGCAGTTCTTC.

Many counts were recorded for this clonotype. The V call is TRBV29-1, the J call TRBJ1-1, with TRBD1 matching 8 bases. Germline trimming cut 6 bases from V and 0 bases from J; bases unmatched to any gene: 3. The CDR3 length is 13 residues. Germline values: CDR1 SQVTM, CDR2 ANQGSEA. The CDR3 DNA sequence: TGCAGCGTGGAGACAGGGGTGAACACTGAAGCTTTCTTT. This encodes CSVETGVNTEAFF.

The sample holds many counts of this clonotype. The chain employs TRBV12-3 or TRBV12-4 and TRBJ1-1; weak D call: TRBD1 (5 bases). The CDR3 length is 13 residues. Trimming removed 2 bases at V and 2 bases at J, with 6 bases between. This chain's CDR3 is CASSLRTNTEAFF. CDR3 DNA: TGTGCCAGCAGTTTAAGGACAAACACTGAAGCTTTCTTT.

This clonotype was picked up many times. The chain carries TRBV7-2 and TRBJ2-5; D is unclear. V was cut by 1 base and J by 5 bases, with 8 bases left in between. This CDR3 spans 13 amino acids. From germline, CDR1 is SGHTA and CDR2 FQGNSA. The CDR3 sequence is CASSLGGFETQYF. CDR3 nucleotide sequence: TGTGCCAGCAGCTTAGGAGGTTTTGAGACCCAGTACTTC.

The V gene is TRBV20-1, the J gene TRBJ2-1, with D maybe TRBD1 (6 bases). CDR1 DFQATT and CDR2 SNEGSKA come from the germline V gene (reference sequence). The CDR3 extends over 12 amino acids. The ends were cut back, 5 bases at V and 7 bases at J, with 12 bases in the middle. CDR3 DNA sequence: TGCAGTGCTGGACAGTCTCGGAATGAGCAGTTCTTC. Translation gives CSAGQSRNEQFF.

The rearrangement links TRBV30 to TRBJ1-1; TRBD1 is a possible D gene (5 bases). The CDR3 is 13 residues long. In germline, CDR1 is GTSNPN, CDR2 SVGIG (reference sequence). Trimming removed 2 bases from V and 3 bases from J, with 10 bases in between. The CDR3 sequence: CAWSYLGDTEAFF. CDR3 DNA: TGTGCCTGGAGTTATCTGGGGGACACTGAAGCTTTCTTT.

This clonotype occurred a few times. The genes are TRBV2 and TRBJ1-6; no reliable D call. V shed 4 bases and J shed 9 bases, with 10 bases lying between them. Germline CDR1 is SNHLY and CDR2 is FYNNEI. The CDR3 sequence is 13 residues long. CDR3 bases: TGTGCCAGCAGTGCTGAGCGGACTTCACCCCTCCACTTT. Protein: CASSAERTSPLHF.

This clonotype was seen ten or more times. This chain connects TRBV20-1 to TRBJ1-2; D gene ambiguous. This CDR3 has 13 amino acids. From germline, CDR1 is DFQATT and CDR2 SNEGSKA (reference sequence). Trimming pared 4 bases from V and 5 bases from J, leaving 14 bases between. The CDR3 DNA reads TGCAGTGCTAAGATAGGAGGATTTTATGGCTACACCTTC. This gives the protein CSAKIGGFYGYTF.